These 25 T cell receptor beta chains were all obtained from the same sample, sequenced in a study of blood T cell repertoires in COVID-19. This table comes from immunoSEQ multiplex PCR, and its TCRdb copy is limited to in-frame clones, with some not included. Of 350,000 to 400,000 clones detected, approximately 90% appear once; the ten largest clones hold about 1.1%. The source material was PBMCs or T cells enriched from blood (not recorded which). The source of these receptors is a woman aged 18-35 years who had recovered from COVID-19.

The table lists this clone with a count of one. Sequence at one end of the junction differs from germline and may be a read error. CDR3 region: CASSYFQGQATQYF. CDR3 bases: TGTGCCAGCAGTTACTTCCAGGGTCAAGCGACCCAGTACTTC. V usage is TRBV6-5 and J usage is TRBJ2-5; D possibly corresponds to TRBD1 (5 bases). The germline V gene encodes CDR1 MNHEY and CDR2 SVGAGI. The CDR3 spans 14 residues.

This clone was observed many times. The chain employs TRBV7-8 and TRBJ1-2, with 10 bases aligning to TRBD1. V lost 5 bases to trimming and J lost 8 bases; unmatched junction nucleotides: 8. In germline, CDR1 is SGHVS, CDR2 FQNEAQ. This CDR3 is built from 14 residues. The CDR3 sequence is CASSNDRGREGYTF. CDR3 bases: TGTGCCAGCAGCAACGACAGGGGGCGCGAAGGCTACACCTTC.

The J gene is TRBJ2-7, the V gene TRBV7-9; D perhaps matches TRBD2 (5 bases). Trimming removed 5 bases at V and 4 bases at J, with 12 bases between. CDR1 SEHNR and CDR2 FQNEAQ come from the germline V gene (reference sequence). The CDR3 runs to 13 residues. As DNA, the CDR3 is TGTGCCAGCAGCCCCAGCGGTCCATACGAGCAGTACTTC. Protein sequence: CASSPSGPYEQYF.

The chain has TRBV3-1 (or the pseudogene TRBV3-2) and TRBJ2-4; the match to TRBD2 covers 13 bases. Germline trimming cut 4 bases from V and 8 bases from J; bases unmatched to any gene: 5. This CDR3 is built from 15 residues. In germline, CDR1 is LGHDT, CDR2 YNNKEL (reference sequence). The CDR3 nucleotides are TGTGCCAGCAGCCCAGAACTAGCGGGGGGGTACATTCAGTACTTC. This translates into CASSPELAGGYIQYF.

CDR3 residues: CASSLRLAGGAPDTQYF. CDR3 DNA: TGTGCCAGCAGTTTGAGATTAGCGGGGGGGGCCCCAGATACGCAGTATTTT. The V and J genes are TRBV3-1 (or the pseudogene TRBV3-2) and TRBJ2-3; 11 bases map to TRBD2. CDR1 LGHDT and CDR2 YNNKEL come from the germline V gene (reference sequence). V was clipped by 6 bases and J by 4 bases; unmatched bases: 12. This CDR3 region has 17 residues.

The chain uses TRBV6-5 and TRBJ2-5; 7 nucleotides align to TRBD1. J gave up 2 bases and V 5 bases, and 5 bases lay outside the gene matches. CDR1 is MNHEY, CDR2 SVGAGI, per germline. CDR3 length: 14 amino acids. As DNA, the CDR3 is TGTGCCAGCAGTCAGGACAGGTCTCAAGAGACCCAGTACTTC. This codes for CASSQDRSQETQYF.

The rearrangement joins TRBV28 to TRBJ2-3; D gene uncertain. There are 14 residues in the CDR3. Germline V gene data show CDR1 as MDHEN and CDR2 as SYDVKM. Between the trimmed V and J ends, which lost 2 bases and 4 bases, there was a span of 10 bases. Written as DNA, the CDR3 is TGTGCCAGCAGTTTACGGCCTAGGTCAGATACGCAGTATTTT. Amino acid sequence: CASSLRPRSDTQYF.

The gene calls are TRBV11-2 and TRBJ1-1; D is perhaps TRBD1 (6 bases). This CDR3 is 12 amino acids long. Trimming took off 2 bases at V and 8 bases at J, with 9 bases between the two ends. Germline CDR1 and CDR2: SGHAT and FQNNGV. The CDR3 DNA reads as TGTGCCAGCAGCTTAATCGGGACAGAAGCTTTCTTT. It codes for CASSLIGTEAFF.

This clone was seen more than once but under ten times. The chain is built from TRBV12-3 or TRBV12-4 and TRBJ1-5; D might be TRBD1 (5 bases). The V gene lost 2 bases and the J gene lost 13 bases, with 9 bases spanning the gap. The CDR3 contains 11 residues. The CDR3, as DNA: TGTGCCAGCAGTTTACACAGGCTGCAGCATTTT. As protein: CASSLHRLQHF.

The chain carries TRBV2 and TRBJ1-1, with a possible D match to TRBD1 (6 bases). Germline values: CDR1 SNHLY, CDR2 FYNNEI. The V and J ends lost 11 bases and 1 base respectively, with 14 bases between them. The CDR3 length is 13 residues. The CDR3 region is CALVDRRNTEAFF. The CDR3 DNA is TGTGCCCTCGTTGACAGGCGGAACACTGAAGCTTTCTTT. The whole variable domain, remainder taken from reference TRBV2 and TRBJ1-1, is EPEVTQTPSHQVTQMGQEVILRCVPISNHLYFYWYRQILGQKVEFLVSFYNNEISEKSEIFDDQFSVERPDGSNFTLKIRSTKLEDSAMYFCALVDRRNTEAFFGQGTRLTVV.

The chain is built from TRBV28 and TRBJ1-2, with D possibly TRBD1 on 6 matching bases. CDR1 and CDR2 (germline): MDHEN, SYDVKM. This CDR3 contains 15 residues. The ends were cut back, 6 bases at V and 4 bases at J, with 18 bases in the middle. The CDR3 spells CASSLDREQFYGYTF. The CDR3, as DNA: TGTGCCAGCAGCTTGGACAGAGAGCAATTCTATGGCTACACCTTC.

CDR3 coding DNA: TGTGCCACCAGCAGAGATCGAGAATTCCTATGGGCCCTTGACTATGGCTACACCTTC. Its translation is CATSRDREFLWALDYGYTF. The V and J genes are TRBV15 and TRBJ1-2; D is uncertain. Germline loops: CDR1 LNHNV, CDR2 YYDKDF (reference sequence). This CDR3 contains 19 residues. Trimming took off 0 bases at V and 3 bases at J, with 23 bases between the two ends.

This chain links TRBV7-9 with TRBJ1-4; unclear D gene. Trimming took 5 bases from V and 8 from J, leaving 18 bases between them. Germline-derived CDR1 and CDR2 are SEHNR and FQNEAQ (reference sequence). This CDR3 spans 15 amino acids. The CDR3 DNA reads as TGTGCCAGCAGCACCTGGACTAAGATTCGGGAAAAACTGTTTTTT. This gives the protein CASSTWTKIREKLFF.

The chain employs TRBV13 and TRBJ2-7, with 8 positions matching TRBD1. In germline, CDR1 is PRHDT, CDR2 FYEKMQ (reference sequence). Trimming took 2 bases from V and 5 from J; bases not matched to a gene: 5. The CDR3 is made up of 14 amino acids. The CDR3 here is CASSLSDRGHEQYF. In nucleotides, the CDR3 is TGTGCCAGCAGCTTAAGCGACAGGGGACACGAGCAGTACTTC.

The chain carries TRBV5-1 and TRBJ1-1; D is unclear. The germline CDR1 and CDR2 sequences are SGHRS and YFSETQ. V lost 4 bases and J lost 2, with 9 bases in between. The CDR3 contains 13 residues. The CDR3, as DNA: TGCGCCAGCAGCCTTCAGGAAAACACTGAAGCTTTCTTT. Protein product: CASSLQENTEAFF. Full variable domain (remainder filled in from reference TRBV5-1 and TRBJ1-1): KAGVTQTPRYLIKTRGQQVTLSCSPISGHRSVSWYQQTPGQGLQFLFEYFSETQRNKGNFPGRFSGRQFSNSRSEMNVSTLELGDSALYLCASSLQENTEAFFGQGTRLTVV.

V and J are TRBV6-5 and TRBJ2-7, with D possibly matching TRBD1 (6 bases). Trimming stripped 6 bases from V and 5 bases from J, with 17 bases between. The CDR3 runs 14 residues. Germline V lookup: CDR1 MNHEY, CDR2 SVGAGI. The CDR3 DNA reads TGTGCCAGCAGGACCTCCGGGACAAATAACGAGCAGTACTTC. It is translated as CASRTSGTNNEQYF.

The chain joins TRBV9 to TRBJ2-1; no reliable D call. The CDR3 covers 15 residues. The germline CDR1 and CDR2 sequences are SGDLS and YYNGEE. V was trimmed by 3 bases and J by 0 bases, leaving 10 bases between them. The CDR3 DNA sequence: TGTGCCAGCAGCGCCACGGTTAGCTCCTACAATGAGCAGTTCTTC. This encodes CASSATVSSYNEQFF.

The chain employs TRBV10-1 and TRBJ2-3, with D possibly TRBD1 on 6 matching bases. V gave up 3 bases and J gave up 0 bases, with 10 bases separating them. The CDR3 length is 15 residues. CDR1 WNHNN and CDR2 SYGVQD come from the germline V gene (reference sequence). CDR3 protein: CASSEGDTSTDTQYF. Written as DNA, the CDR3 is TGCGCCAGCAGTGAAGGGGACACTAGCACAGATACGCAGTATTTT.

This clone was counted between two and nine times. The chain couples TRBV7-9 to TRBJ2-1, with 7 bases lining up with TRBD1. There are 16 residues in the CDR3. Losses at the gene ends were 2 bases for V and 4 bases for J; bases not matched to a gene: 8. Germline V gene lookup returns CDR1 SEHNR and CDR2 FQNEAQ (reference sequence). CDR3 region: CASSLPTGMWYNEQFF. The CDR3 DNA reads as TGTGCCAGCAGCTTACCGACAGGGATGTGGTACAATGAGCAGTTCTTC.

This clone was counted once. V and J are TRBV5-1 and TRBJ2-6; D not resolved. CDR1 and CDR2 (germline): SGHRS, YFSETQ. Trimming removed 0 bases at V and 0 bases at J, with 13 bases between. This CDR3 region has 18 residues. CDR3 nucleotide sequence: TGCGCCAGCAGCTTGGCCAAACAGAAGAGCTCTGGGGCCAACGTCCTGACTTTC. Translation gives CASSLAKQKSSGANVLTF.

The rearrangement links TRBV19 to TRBJ1-1; D unclear. Trimming stripped 3 bases from V and 4 bases from J, with 9 bases between. Germline V CDR1 and CDR2: LNHDA, SQIVND (reference sequence). The CDR3 runs 13 residues. The CDR3 DNA is TGTGCCAGTAGTATCGGGATCCCCACTGAAGCTTTCTTT. It specifies CASSIGIPTEAFF.

The chain recombines TRBV9 with TRBJ1-2; 7 positions agree with TRBD1. The CDR3 consists of 13 residues. Germline V gene lookup returns CDR1 SGDLS and CDR2 YYNGEE. V dropped 2 bases and J dropped 5; count of bases not matched to a gene: 3. The CDR3 protein is CASSVGTEYGYTF. The CDR3 DNA reads TGTGCCAGCAGCGTCGGGACAGAGTATGGCTACACCTTC.

A single count supports this clone. The gene calls are TRBV5-4 and TRBJ1-6; D is possibly TRBD1 (5 bases). From germline, CDR1 is SGHNT and CDR2 YYREEE (reference sequence). V lost 3 bases and J lost 7, with 11 bases in between. CDR3 length: 14 residues. The DNA of the CDR3 is TGTGCCAGCAGCTCGGGGGGTCACAATTCACCCCTCCACTTT. This gives the protein CASSSGGHNSPLHF.

This chain links TRBV5-1 with TRBJ2-3, with 11 nucleotides matching TRBD2. The germline V gene has CDR1 SGHRS and CDR2 YFSETQ. The CDR3 runs 16 residues. V shed 2 bases, J shed 2 bases, and the junction held 4 bases outside the gene matches. CDR3 bases: TGCGCCAGCAGCTTTTCTAGCGGGGGGTACACAGATACGCAGTATTTT. It specifies CASSFSSGGYTDTQYF.

The genes are TRBV5-1 and TRBJ2-1; tentative D call: TRBD2 (6 bases). Between the trimmed V and J ends, which lost 0 bases and 5 bases, there was a span of 15 bases. The CDR3 is 16 residues long. Germline values: CDR1 SGHRS, CDR2 YFSETQ. As DNA, the CDR3 is TGCGCCAGCAGCTTGGTTCAAGCGGGCGATAACAATGAGCAGTTCTTC. This codes for CASSLVQAGDNNEQFF.